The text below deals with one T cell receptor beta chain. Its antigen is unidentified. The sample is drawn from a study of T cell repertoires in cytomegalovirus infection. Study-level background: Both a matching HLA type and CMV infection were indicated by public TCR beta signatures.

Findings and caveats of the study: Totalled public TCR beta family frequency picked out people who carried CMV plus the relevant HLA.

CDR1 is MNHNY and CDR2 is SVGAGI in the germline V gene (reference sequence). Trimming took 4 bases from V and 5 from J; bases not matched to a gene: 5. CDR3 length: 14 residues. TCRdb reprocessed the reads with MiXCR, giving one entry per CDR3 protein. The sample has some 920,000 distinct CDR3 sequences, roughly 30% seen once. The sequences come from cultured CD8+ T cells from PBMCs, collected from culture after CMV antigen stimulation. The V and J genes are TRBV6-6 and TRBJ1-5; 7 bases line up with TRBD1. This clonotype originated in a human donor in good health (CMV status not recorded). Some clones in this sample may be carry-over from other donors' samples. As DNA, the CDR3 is TGTGCCAGCAGTTGGGGGACAGCCGATCAGCCCCAGCATTTT. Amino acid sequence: CASSWGTADQPQHF.